This passage covers 13 T cell receptor beta chains from one sample sequenced in a study of blood T cell repertoires in COVID-19. Assay used: immunoSEQ multiplex PCR; TCRdb lists only in-frame clones, some missing. In the table there are 430,000 or so clones, 80% to 90% of which are singletons. The material sequenced was peripheral blood. The source is a man aged 18 to 29 with COVID-19, enrolled during active disease.

The chain is built from TRBV30 and TRBJ2-1; 8 positions agree with TRBD2. Germline values: CDR1 GTSNPN, CDR2 SVGIG (reference sequence). The J segment lost 5 bases and the V segment lost 3 bases, leaving 9 bases of the junction unmatched. The CDR3 is 15 residues long. The chain's CDR3 is CAWSGLAGLNNEQFF. CDR3 nucleotide sequence: TGTGCCTGGAGCGGTCTAGCGGGCTTGAACAATGAGCAGTTCTTC.

The chain combines TRBV4-2 with TRBJ1-4; D perhaps matches TRBD1 (5 bases). The CDR3 is 16 amino acids. The ends were cut back, 0 bases at V and 7 bases at J, with 15 bases in the middle. CDR1 and CDR2 from the germline V gene are LGHNA and YNFKEQ. The CDR3 region is CASSQDPGVRTEKLFF. The CDR3 DNA sequence: TGTGCCAGCAGCCAAGATCCGGGGGTTCGGACTGAAAAACTGTTTTTT.

This clone came up once. The chain links TRBV19 to TRBJ1-5; the match to TRBD1 covers 7 bases. The germline V gene encodes CDR1 LNHDA and CDR2 SQIVND (reference sequence). The CDR3 has 17 residues. V was clipped by 9 bases and J by 7 bases; unmatched bases: 21. The CDR3 sequence is CASSPPFLTGNEQPQHF. Here the CDR3 DNA reads TGTGCCAGCAGTCCCCCCTTCCTGACAGGGAATGAACAGCCCCAGCATTTT.

The V call is TRBV19, the J call TRBJ2-1; TRBD2 matches 7 bases. The CDR3 has 13 amino acids. Germline CDR1 reads LNHDA; CDR2 reads SQIVND (reference sequence). Trimming cost V 6 bases and J 7 bases; bases outside gene matches: 6. CDR3 in DNA: TGTGCCAGTAGCCAATACGGGGGGAATGAGCAGTTCTTC. Residues: CASSQYGGNEQFF.

The chain carries TRBV7-2 and TRBJ2-7; D remains unclear. The CDR3 spans 11 residues. The germline V and J ends were trimmed by 4 bases and 2 bases, with 3 bases remaining between them. CDR1 SGHTA and CDR2 FQGNSA come from the germline V gene. The CDR3 loop is CASSSTYEQYF. CDR3 DNA sequence: TGTGCCAGCAGCTCCACCTACGAGCAGTACTTC.

This sequence joins TRBV3-1 (or the pseudogene TRBV3-2) and TRBJ1-6; D gene ambiguous. Germline CDR1 LGHDT, CDR2 YNNKEL (reference sequence). This CDR3 has 13 amino acids. V was cut by 1 base and J by 9 bases, with 7 bases left in between. DNA for the CDR3: TGTGCCAGCAGCCAAGTGGCGGTTTCACCCCTCCACTTT. As protein: CASSQVAVSPLHF.

This clone came up once. This rearrangement joins TRBV2 to TRBJ2-7; 8 bases match TRBD1. The CDR3 extends over 16 amino acids. Germline V CDR1 and CDR2: SNHLY, FYNNEI. Trimming took 1 base from V and 1 from J; bases not matched to a gene: 6. The CDR3 nucleotides are TGTGCCAGCAGTGAAGAAGGCCGGACAGGGTCCTACGAGCAGTACTTC. Amino acid sequence: CASSEEGRTGSYEQYF. The full variable domain, its missing parts supplied by reference TRBV2 and TRBJ2-7, is EPEVTQTPSHQVTQMGQEVILRCVPISNHLYFYWYRQILGQKVEFLVSFYNNEISEKSEIFDDQFSVERPDGSNFTLKIRSTKLEDSAMYFCASSEEGRTGSYEQYFGPGTRLTVT.

This chain joins TRBV30 and TRBJ2-3, with D possibly matching TRBD2 (6 bases). Germline assignment: CDR1 GTSNPN and CDR2 SVGIG (reference sequence). The CDR3 loop spans 15 amino acids. Trimming cost V 1 base and J 5 bases, with 16 bases left between them. CDR3 loop: CAWSAWGVGKDTQYF. The CDR3 DNA follows: TGTGCCTGGAGTGCCTGGGGGGTGGGAAAAGATACGCAGTATTTT.

This clone was detected only once. The CDR3 sequence is CASSLGNRVWTDTQYF. The CDR3, as DNA: TGTGCCAGCAGCTTAGGTAACAGGGTATGGACAGATACGCAGTATTTT. The chain uses TRBV11-3 and TRBJ2-3, with D possibly being TRBD1 (6 bases). Germline V CDR1 and CDR2: SGHNT, YENEEA. The V and J ends lost 1 base and 3 bases respectively, with 14 bases between them. The CDR3 runs 16 residues.

Concerning this clone itself: This specimen includes other DNA sequences encoding the same CDR3. The chain combines TRBV3-1 (or the pseudogene TRBV3-2) with TRBJ2-6, with D hard to call. Germline lookup yields CDR1 LGHDT and CDR2 YNNKEL (reference sequence). The CDR3 spans 14 residues. V lost 3 bases and J lost 0, with 3 bases in between. CDR3 residues: CASSQSSGANVLTF. CDR3 nucleotides: TGTGCCAGCAGCCAGAGCTCTGGGGCCAACGTCCTGACTTTC.

V usage is TRBV6-5 and J usage is TRBJ2-1; D gene unclear. Germline lookup yields CDR1 MNHEY and CDR2 SVGAGI. The V gene lost 3 bases and the J gene lost 3 bases, with 9 bases spanning the gap. This CDR3 has 14 amino acids. The CDR3 nucleotides are TGTGCCAGCAGTTATGGTGGCAGCTACAATGAGCAGTTCTTC. It specifies CASSYGGSYNEQFF.

On this clone: Within the sample, other DNA sequences also encode this same CDR3. V gene TRBV18 combines with J gene TRBJ2-7, with D perhaps matching TRBD2 (6 bases). Germline CDR1 is KGHSH and CDR2 is LQKENI. CDR3 length: 15 residues. V lost 2 bases, J lost 0 bases, and 11 bases lay in between. Here the CDR3 reads CASSPGGGSSYEQYF. CDR3 DNA sequence: TGTGCCAGCTCACCAGGGGGAGGCAGCTCCTACGAGCAGTACTTC.

This clone was recorded many times. The gene calls are TRBV6-4 and TRBJ1-2; D perhaps matches TRBD1 (6 bases). Germline V gene sequence: CDR1 MRHNA, CDR2 SNTAGT. Between the trimmed V and J ends, which lost 2 bases and 4 bases, there was a span of 14 bases. The CDR3 runs 15 residues. Here the CDR3 DNA reads TGTGCCAGCAGTGACCTTCCGGGAGGGGGCTATGGCTACACCTTC. Translation: CASSDLPGGGYGYTF.